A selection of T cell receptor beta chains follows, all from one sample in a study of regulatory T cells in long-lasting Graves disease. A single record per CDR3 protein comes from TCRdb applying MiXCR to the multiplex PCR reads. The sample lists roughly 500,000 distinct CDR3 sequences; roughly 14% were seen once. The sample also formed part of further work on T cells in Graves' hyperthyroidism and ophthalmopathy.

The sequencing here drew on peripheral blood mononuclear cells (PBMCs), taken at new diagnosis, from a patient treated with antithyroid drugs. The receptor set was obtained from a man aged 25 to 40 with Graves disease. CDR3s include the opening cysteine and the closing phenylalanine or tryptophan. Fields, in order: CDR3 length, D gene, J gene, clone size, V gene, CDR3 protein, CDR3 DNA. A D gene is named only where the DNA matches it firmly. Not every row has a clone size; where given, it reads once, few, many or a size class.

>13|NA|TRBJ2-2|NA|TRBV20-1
CSARAGGSGELFF
TGCAGTGCTAGAGCAGGGGGGAGTGGGGAGCTGTTTTTT
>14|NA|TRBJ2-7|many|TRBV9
CASSVGFFTGEQYF
TGTGCCAGCAGCGTAGGATTCTTCACAGGGGAGCAGTACTTC
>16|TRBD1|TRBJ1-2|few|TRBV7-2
CASSLVRTGASHGYTF
TGTGCCAGCAGCTTAGTAAGGACAGGGGCCTCCCATGGCTACACCTTC
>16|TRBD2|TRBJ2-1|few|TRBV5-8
CASSLSLAGGTNEQFF
TGTGCCAGCAGCTTGTCCCTAGCGGGAGGAACGAATGAGCAGTTCTTC
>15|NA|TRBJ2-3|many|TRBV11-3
CASSSLGASTDTQYF
TGTGCCAGCAGCTCGCTTGGAGCGAGCACAGATACGCAGTATTTT
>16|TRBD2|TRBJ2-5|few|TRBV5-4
CASSLLGAAGGETQYF
TGTGCCAGCAGCCTTCTTGGGGCAGCGGGAGGAGAGACCCAGTACTTC
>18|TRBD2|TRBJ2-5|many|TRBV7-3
CASSLGTSGRRSAETQYF
TGTGCCAGCAGCCTAGGGACTAGCGGGAGGAGATCGGCGGAGACCCAGTACTTC
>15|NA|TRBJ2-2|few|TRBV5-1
CASRSRQANTRELFF
TGCGCCAGCAGAAGTCGACAGGCGAACACCAGGGAGCTGTTTTTT
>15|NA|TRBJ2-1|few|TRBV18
CASSPPKGSHNEQFF
TGTGCCAGCTCACCACCAAAAGGGTCCCACAATGAGCAGTTCTTC
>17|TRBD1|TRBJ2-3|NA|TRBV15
CATSAVTGVGGADTQYF
TGTGCCACCAGCGCAGTGACAGGGGTGGGCGGAGCAGATACGCAGTATTTT
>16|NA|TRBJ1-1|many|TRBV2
CASSEAREPLGTEAFF
TGTGCCAGCAGTGAAGCGCGGGAGCCCTTAGGCACTGAAGCTTTCTTT
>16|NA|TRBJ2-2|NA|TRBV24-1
CATRQGRQVPTGELFF
TGTGCCACCCGCCAAGGTCGACAAGTACCCACCGGGGAGCTGTTTTTT
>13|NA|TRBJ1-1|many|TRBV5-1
CASSRGLGTEAFF
TGCGCCAGCAGCCGGGGCCTGGGAACTGAAGCTTTCTTT
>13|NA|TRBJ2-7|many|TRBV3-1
CASSQVGAHEQYF
TGTGCCAGCAGCCAAGTGGGGGCCCACGAGCAGTACTTC
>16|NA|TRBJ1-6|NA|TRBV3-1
CASSQEGGRTHSPLHF
TGTGCCAGCAGCCAAGAAGGTGGCAGGACTCATTCACCCCTCCACTTT
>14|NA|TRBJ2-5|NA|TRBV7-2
CASSGRRSGETQYF
TGTGCCAGCAGCGGGCGGAGGAGCGGAGAGACCCAGTACTTC
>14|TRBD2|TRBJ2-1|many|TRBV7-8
CASSLLAGNNEQFF
TGTGCCAGCAGCTTACTAGCGGGGAACAATGAGCAGTTCTTC
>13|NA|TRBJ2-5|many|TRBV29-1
CSVEEGGAETQYF
TGCAGCGTTGAAGAGGGGGGCGCGGAGACCCAGTACTTC
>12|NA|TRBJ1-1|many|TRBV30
CAWSVLGAGAFF
TGTGCCTGGAGTGTACTCGGGGCAGGAGCTTTCTTT
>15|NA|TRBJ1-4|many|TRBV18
CASSPAHPTNEKLFF
TGTGCCAGCTCACCGGCACATCCAACTAATGAAAAACTGTTTTTT
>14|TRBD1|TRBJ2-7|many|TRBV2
CASRQGTSSYEQYF
TGTGCCAGCCGACAGGGTACTAGCTCCTACGAGCAGTACTTC
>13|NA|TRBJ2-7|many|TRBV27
CASSLHHSYEQYF
TGTGCCAGCAGTTTACACCACTCCTACGAGCAGTACTTC
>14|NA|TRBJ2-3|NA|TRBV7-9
CASSLRDSTGTQYF
TGTGCCAGCAGCTTAAGGGACTCTACAGGTACGCAGTATTTT
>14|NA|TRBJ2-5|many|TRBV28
CASSSDGHQETQYF
TGTGCCAGCAGTTCTGACGGACACCAAGAGACCCAGTACTTC
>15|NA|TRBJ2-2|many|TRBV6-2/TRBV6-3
CASSYRGRATGELFF
TGTGCCAGCAGTTACCGGGGACGTGCCACCGGGGAGCTGTTTTTT
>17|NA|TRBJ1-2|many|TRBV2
CASSPQAHRREDYGYTF
TGTGCCAGCAGTCCTCAGGCCCACCGCCGGGAAGACTATGGCTACACCTTC
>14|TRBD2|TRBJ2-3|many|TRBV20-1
CSAGAGGRTDTQYF
TGCAGTGCGGGAGCGGGAGGGCGCACAGATACGCAGTATTTT
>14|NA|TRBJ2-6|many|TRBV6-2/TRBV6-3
CASSTSPGANVLTF
TGTGCCAGCAGTACATCTCCTGGGGCCAACGTCCTGACTTTC
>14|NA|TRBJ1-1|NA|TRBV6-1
CASRVARGSAEAFF
TGTGCCAGCAGGGTGGCAAGGGGCTCTGCTGAAGCTTTCTTT
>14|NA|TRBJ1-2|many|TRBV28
CASSPALNPYGYTF
TGTGCCAGCAGTCCGGCACTGAACCCCTATGGCTACACCTTC
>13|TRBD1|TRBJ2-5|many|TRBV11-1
CASSLDRTETQYF
TGTGCCAGCAGCCTGGACAGGACGGAGACCCAGTACTTC
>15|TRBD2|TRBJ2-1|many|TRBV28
CASSLSGGRHNEQFF
TGTGCCAGCAGTTTATCTGGCGGGAGGCACAATGAGCAGTTCTTC
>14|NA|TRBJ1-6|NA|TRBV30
CAWSRSRVNSPLHF
TGTGCCTGGAGTCGGAGCAGGGTTAATTCACCCCTCCACTTT
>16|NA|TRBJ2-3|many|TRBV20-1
CSAREDTGPSTDTQYF
TGCAGTGCTAGAGAAGATACGGGACCTAGCACAGATACGCAGTATTTT
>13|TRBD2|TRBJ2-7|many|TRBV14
CASSGAGGREQYF
TGTGCCAGCAGCGGGGCGGGAGGCCGCGAGCAGTACTTC
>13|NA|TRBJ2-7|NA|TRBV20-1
CSAREPSNYEQYF
TGCAGTGCTAGAGAGCCGTCCAACTACGAGCAGTACTTC
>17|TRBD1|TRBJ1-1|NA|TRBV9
CASSSTPGGYGETEAFF
TGTGCCAGCAGCTCCACCCCAGGGGGCTATGGGGAAACTGAAGCTTTCTTT
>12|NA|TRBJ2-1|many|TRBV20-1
CSLPLGVHEQFF
TGCAGTCTGCCACTGGGGGTCCATGAGCAGTTCTTC
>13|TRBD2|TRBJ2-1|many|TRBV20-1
CSARTSGRDEQFF
TGCAGTGCCAGGACTAGCGGGAGGGATGAGCAGTTCTTC
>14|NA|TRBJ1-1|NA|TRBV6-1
CASSEALMNTEAFF
TGTGCCAGCAGTGAAGCGCTCATGAACACTGAAGCTTTCTTT
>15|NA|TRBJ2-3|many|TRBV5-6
CASSLGPRSTDTQYF
TGTGCCAGCAGCTTGGGGCCGCGGAGCACAGATACGCAGTATTTT
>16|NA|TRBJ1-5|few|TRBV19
CASSLDHRVGNQPQHF
TGTGCCAGTAGTCTCGACCACAGGGTAGGCAATCAGCCCCAGCATTTT
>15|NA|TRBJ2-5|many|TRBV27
CASSSGDRAGETQYF
TGTGCCAGCAGTTCGGGGGATAGGGCGGGAGAGACCCAGTACTTC
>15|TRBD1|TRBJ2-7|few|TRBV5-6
CATKDWDRGSYEQYF
TGTGCCACTAAGGACTGGGACAGGGGTTCCTACGAGCAGTACTTC
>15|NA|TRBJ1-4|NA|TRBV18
CASSPPDRRGEKLFF
TGTGCCAGCTCACCACCGGACCGGCGGGGTGAAAAACTGTTTTTT
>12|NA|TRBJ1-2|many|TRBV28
CASYYVGDGYTF
TGTGCCAGCTACTATGTGGGGGATGGCTACACCTTC
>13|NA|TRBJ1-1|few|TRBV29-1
CSVEDRHGLEAFF
TGCAGCGTTGAAGATCGGCATGGGCTTGAAGCTTTCTTT
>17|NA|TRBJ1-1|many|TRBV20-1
CSARSNWGSTMNTEAFF
TGCAGTGCTAGATCGAATTGGGGCTCTACGATGAACACTGAAGCTTTCTTT
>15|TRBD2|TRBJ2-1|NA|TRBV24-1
CATSQPSAGDNEQFF
TGTGCCACCAGTCAACCCTCCGCGGGGGACAATGAGCAGTTCTTC
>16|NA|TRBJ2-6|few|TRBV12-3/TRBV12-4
CASGQSFGSGANVLTF
TGTGCCAGCGGACAGTCCTTTGGGTCTGGGGCCAACGTCCTGACTTTC
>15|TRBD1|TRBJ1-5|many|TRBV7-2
CASSFHRGPNQPQHF
TGTGCCAGCAGCTTCCACAGGGGTCCCAATCAGCCCCAGCATTTT